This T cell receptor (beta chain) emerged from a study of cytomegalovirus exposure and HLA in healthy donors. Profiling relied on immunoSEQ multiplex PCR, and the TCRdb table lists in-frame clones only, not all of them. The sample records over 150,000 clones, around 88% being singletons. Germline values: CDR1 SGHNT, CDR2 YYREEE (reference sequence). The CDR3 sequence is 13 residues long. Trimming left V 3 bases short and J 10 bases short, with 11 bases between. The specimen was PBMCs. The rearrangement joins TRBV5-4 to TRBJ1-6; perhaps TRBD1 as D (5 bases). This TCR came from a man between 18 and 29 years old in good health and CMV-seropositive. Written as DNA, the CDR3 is TGTGCCAGCAGCTCCGAAGGGGTATCACCCCTCCACTTT. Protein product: CASSSEGVSPLHF.